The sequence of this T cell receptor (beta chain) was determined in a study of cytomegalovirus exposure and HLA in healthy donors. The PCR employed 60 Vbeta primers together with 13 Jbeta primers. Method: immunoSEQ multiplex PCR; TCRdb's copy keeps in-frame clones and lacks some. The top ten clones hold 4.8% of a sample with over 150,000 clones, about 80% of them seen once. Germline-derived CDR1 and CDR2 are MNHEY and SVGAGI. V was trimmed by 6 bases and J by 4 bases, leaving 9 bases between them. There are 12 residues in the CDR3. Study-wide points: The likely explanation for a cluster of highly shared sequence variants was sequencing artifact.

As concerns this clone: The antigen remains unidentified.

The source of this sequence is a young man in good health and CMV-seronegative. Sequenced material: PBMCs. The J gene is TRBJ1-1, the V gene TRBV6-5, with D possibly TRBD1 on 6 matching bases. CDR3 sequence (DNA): TGTGCCAGCAGGGCAGGGGCCACTGAAGCTTTCTTT. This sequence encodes CASRAGATEAFF.